This T cell receptor beta chain comes out of a study of T cell responses to AZD1222 COVID-19 vaccine. Study findings and constraints: Donors were mostly white British, more females; clonal diversity possibly underestimated. Unmutated regions of variants are reportedly targeted by nearly half of spike-specific TCRs. Dominant at 160-218 and 743-854, vaccine-associated CD4 TCRs also spanned spike.

This CDR3 contains 13 residues. The germline V gene has CDR1 MDHEN and CDR2 SYDVKM. Trimming took off 10 bases at V and 5 bases at J, with 17 bases between the two ends. The method was immunoSEQ multiplex PCR; TCRdb's version includes in-frame clones alone and lacks a portion of them. The sample records approximately 150,000 clones, 85% to 90% being singletons. On this clone: The antigen is not known.

The gene calls are TRBV28 and TRBJ1-1, with D perhaps matching TRBD1 (5 bases). Source: peripheral blood, taken 28 days after the second dose of the MenACWY control vaccine. This sequence originates from an adult who received the MenACWY meningococcal vaccine as a control. The CDR3 DNA reads TGTGCCACGGGACTGGTTCTTGAGACTGAAGCTTTCTTT. This gives the protein CATGLVLETEAFF.